The entry below gives a single T cell receptor beta chain sequence along with its context. In the source study's methods: Amplification of reference gene primers provided the estimated nucleated cell counts. Sequencing used immunoSEQ multiplex PCR; TCRdb keeps in-frame clones, though not all of them. V and J calls plus clone size are reproduced from that table; the DNA served to infer D and trimming. The sample shows under 90,000 clones, roughly four fifths of them seen only once. This entry belongs to a study of blood T cell repertoires in COVID-19. The overall study: Samples came from the United States, Italy and Spain, spanning acute and convalescent COVID-19.

Germline V CDR1 and CDR2: SGHDN, FVKESK. J gave up 2 bases and V 0 bases, and 2 bases lay outside the gene matches. The CDR3 loop spans 16 amino acids. Material: peripheral blood. J is TRBJ1-3 and V is TRBV14, with 9 bases lining up with TRBD1. The receptor's source is an elderly man with acute or convalescent COVID-19. The CDR3 here is CASSQDRTGAGNTIYF. The CDR3 DNA follows: TGTGCCAGCAGCCAAGATAGGACAGGGGCTGGAAACACCATATATTTT.